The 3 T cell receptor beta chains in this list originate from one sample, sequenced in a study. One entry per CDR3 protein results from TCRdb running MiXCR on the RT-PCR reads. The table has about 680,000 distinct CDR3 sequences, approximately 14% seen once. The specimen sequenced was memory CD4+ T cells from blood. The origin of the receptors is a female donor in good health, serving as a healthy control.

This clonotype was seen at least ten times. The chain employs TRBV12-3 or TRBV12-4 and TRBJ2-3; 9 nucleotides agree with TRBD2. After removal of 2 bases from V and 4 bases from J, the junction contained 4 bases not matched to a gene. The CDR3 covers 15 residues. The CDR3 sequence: CASSLLAGSADTQYF. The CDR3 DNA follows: TGTGCCAGCAGTTTACTAGCGGGAAGCGCAGATACGCAGTATTTT.

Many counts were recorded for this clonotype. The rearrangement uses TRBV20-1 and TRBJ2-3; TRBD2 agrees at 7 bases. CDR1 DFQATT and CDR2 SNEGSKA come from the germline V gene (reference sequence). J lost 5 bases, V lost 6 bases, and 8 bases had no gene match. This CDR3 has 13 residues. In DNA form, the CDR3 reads TGCAGTGCCAGTCTAGCGGAGAAAGATACGCAGTATTTT. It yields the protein CSASLAEKDTQYF.

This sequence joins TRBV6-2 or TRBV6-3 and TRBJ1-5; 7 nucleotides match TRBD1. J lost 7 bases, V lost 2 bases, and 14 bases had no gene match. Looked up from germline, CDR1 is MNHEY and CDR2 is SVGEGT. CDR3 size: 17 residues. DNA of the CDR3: TGTGCCAGCAGTTACGAGGCAGGGGGACTCCAAGGCCAGCCCCAGCATTTT. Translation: CASSYEAGGLQGQPQHF.